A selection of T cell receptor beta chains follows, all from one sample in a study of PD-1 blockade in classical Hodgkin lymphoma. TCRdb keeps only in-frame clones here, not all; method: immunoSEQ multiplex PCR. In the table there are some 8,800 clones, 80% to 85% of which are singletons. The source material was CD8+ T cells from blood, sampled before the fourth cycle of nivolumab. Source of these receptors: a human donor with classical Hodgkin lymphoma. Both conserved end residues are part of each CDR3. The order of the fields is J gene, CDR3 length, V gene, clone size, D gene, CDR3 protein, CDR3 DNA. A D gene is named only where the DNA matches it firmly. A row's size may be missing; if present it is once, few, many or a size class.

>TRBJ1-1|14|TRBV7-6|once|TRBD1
CASSRQGMNTEAFF
TGTGCCAGCAGCCGACAGGGAATGAACACTGAAGCTTTCTTT
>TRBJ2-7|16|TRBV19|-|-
CASSIFFTDRSYEQYF
TGTGCCAGTAGTATTTTTTTTACGGACAGATCCTACGAGCAGTACTTC
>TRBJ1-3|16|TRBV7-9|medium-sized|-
CASSPQDPLGGNTIYF
TGTGCCAGCAGCCCTCAGGATCCTCTCGGTGGAAACACCATATATTTT
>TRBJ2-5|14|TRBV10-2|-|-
CASRLTGLLETQYF
TGCGCCAGCAGATTGACAGGCCTATTGGAGACCCAGTACTTC
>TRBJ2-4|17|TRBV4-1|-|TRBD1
CASDLGQGVETKNIQYF
TGCGCCAGCGACCTGGGACAGGGGGTGGAAACCAAAAACATTCAGTACTTC
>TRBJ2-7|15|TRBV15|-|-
CATSRWWAGTNEQYF
TGTGCCACCAGCAGGTGGTGGGCAGGGACAAACGAGCAGTACTTC
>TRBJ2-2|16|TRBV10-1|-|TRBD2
CASSSSGGGGTGELFF
TGCGCCAGCAGTTCTAGCGGGGGTGGTGGCACCGGGGAGCTGTTTTTT
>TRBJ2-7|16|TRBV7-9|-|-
CASSSTSALGRGEQYF
TGTGCCAGCAGCTCCACAAGTGCGCTAGGGAGAGGCGAGCAGTACTTC
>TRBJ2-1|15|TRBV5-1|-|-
CASSLEKSSYNEQFF
TGCGCCAGCAGCTTGGAGAAGAGCTCCTACAATGAGCAGTTCTTC
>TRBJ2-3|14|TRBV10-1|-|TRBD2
CASFWRGTQNTQYF
TGCGCCAGCTTCTGGCGGGGGACGCAGAATACGCAGTATTTT
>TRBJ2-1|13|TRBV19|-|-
CASSGDISNEQFF
TGTGCCAGTAGTGGGGACATTTCCAATGAGCAGTTCTTC
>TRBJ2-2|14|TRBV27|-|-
CASRQTFNTGELFF
TGTGCCAGCAGACAGACGTTTAACACCGGGGAGCTGTTTTTT
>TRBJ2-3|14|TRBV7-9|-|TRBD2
CASSLAGGTDTQYF
TGTGCCAGCAGTCTAGCGGGGGGCACAGATACGCAGTATTTT
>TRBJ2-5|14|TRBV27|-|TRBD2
CASAELAGQETQYF
TGTGCCAGCGCCGAACTAGCGGGGCAAGAGACCCAGTACTTC
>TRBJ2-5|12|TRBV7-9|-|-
CASTSVQETQYF
TGTGCCAGCACTAGCGTCCAAGAGACCCAGTACTTC
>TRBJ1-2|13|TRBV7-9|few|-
CASSIETVYGYTF
TGTGCCAGCAGCATCGAGACAGTCTATGGCTACACCTTC
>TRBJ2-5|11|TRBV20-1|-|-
CSARVGVTQYF
TGCAGTGCTAGAGTCGGGGTGACCCAGTACTTC
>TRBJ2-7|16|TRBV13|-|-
CASSVSAPGLKYEQYF
TGTGCCAGCAGCGTCTCCGCTCCGGGACTTAAGTACGAGCAGTACTTC
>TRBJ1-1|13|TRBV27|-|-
CASSLSGDTEAFF
TGTGCCAGCAGTTTATCCGGGGATACTGAAGCTTTCTTT
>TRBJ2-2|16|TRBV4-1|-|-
CASSQDPLGVRGELFF
TGCGCCAGCAGCCAAGATCCCCTAGGGGTCCGGGGGGAGCTGTTTTTT
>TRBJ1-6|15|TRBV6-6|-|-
CASRGWETDNSPLHF
TGTGCCAGCAGGGGGTGGGAGACAGATAATTCACCCCTCCACTTT
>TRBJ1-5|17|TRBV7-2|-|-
CASSLEVRGAGDQPQHF
TGTGCCAGCAGCTTAGAGGTACGCGGGGCAGGGGATCAGCCCCAGCATTTT
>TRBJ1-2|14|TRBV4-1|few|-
CASSQRVGSNGYTF
TGCGCCAGCAGCCAAAGGGTTGGTTCTAATGGCTACACCTTC
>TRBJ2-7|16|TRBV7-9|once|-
CASSWTDESSSYEQYF
TGTGCCAGCAGCTGGACAGATGAATCTTCATCATACGAGCAGTACTTC
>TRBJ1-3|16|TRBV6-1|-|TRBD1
CASSAVRTGTGNTIYF
TGTGCCAGCAGTGCCGTTCGGACAGGAACTGGAAACACCATATATTTT
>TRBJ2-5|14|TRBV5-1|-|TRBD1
CASSLSGGWETQYF
TGCGCCAGCAGCTTATCAGGGGGCTGGGAGACCCAGTACTTC